Below are 30 T cell receptor beta chains sequenced from a single sample in a study of beta chain features in type 1 diabetes. General study findings and limits: Moderate but significant shortening of TCRB CDR3s was recorded in all four CD4+ subsets from Type 1 diabetes patients.

Expressed TCRB transcripts got sequenced, as all isolated RNA was reverse transcribed. The method was immunoSEQ multiplex PCR; TCRdb's version includes in-frame clones alone and lacks a portion of them. The table records 500,000 to 650,000 clones, approximately 13% of them present only once. No antigen has been identified for these receptors. The sequencing input was naive CD4+ T cells from blood. The receptors were sampled from a man aged 30 to 45 with type 1 diabetes.

The rearrangement uses TRBV7-6 and TRBJ2-5; D unresolved. Germline values: CDR1 SGHVS, CDR2 FNYEAQ. V lost 2 bases, J lost 2 bases, and 9 bases lay in between. The CDR3 is 14 residues long. CDR3 in amino acids: CASSLNTAQETQYF. In DNA form, the CDR3 reads TGTGCCAGCAGCTTAAACACAGCTCAAGAGACCCAGTACTTC.

This clone was seen only a few times. The chain joins TRBV30 to TRBJ1-5; no reliable D call. This CDR3 has 13 amino acids. V dropped 3 bases and J dropped 0 bases, with 6 bases sitting between them. Germline V CDR1 and CDR2: GTSNPN, SVGIG (reference sequence). The CDR3 sequence is CAWRQNSNQPQHF. The CDR3 bases are TGTGCCTGGAGACAGAATAGCAATCAGCCCCAGCATTTT.

The chain's CDR3 is CASSWRGKDNQPQHF. The CDR3 coding sequence is TGTGCCAGCAGCTGGAGGGGGAAGGACAATCAGCCCCAGCATTTT. The chain couples TRBV7-2 to TRBJ1-5; D may be TRBD1 (6 bases). Per the germline V gene, CDR1 is SGHTA and CDR2 is FQGNSA. The CDR3 totals 15 residues. Between the trimmed V and J ends, which lost 4 bases and 3 bases, there was a span of 13 bases. The whole variable domain, filled in from reference TRBV7-2 and TRBJ1-5, reads GAGVSQSPSNKVTEKGKDVELRCDPISGHTALYWYRQSLGQGLEFLIYFQGNSAPDKSGLPSDRFSAERTGGSVSTLTIQRTQQEDSAVYLCASSWRGKDNQPQHFGDGTRLSIL.

The chain uses TRBV7-8 and TRBJ2-3, with D uncertain. Looked up from germline, CDR1 is SGHVS and CDR2 is FQNEAQ. This CDR3 is 14 amino acids long. V dropped 4 bases and J dropped 1 base, with 9 bases sitting between them. CDR3 protein: CASSSRLCTDTQYF. The CDR3 region has the DNA TGTGCCAGCAGCTCCCGACTGTGCACAGATACGCAGTATTTT.

This clone was counted a few times. The chain combines TRBV5-4 with TRBJ2-5; no clear D gene. This CDR3 is 15 amino acids long. Germline assignment: CDR1 SGHNT and CDR2 YYREEE (reference sequence). With 3 bases removed from V and 1 base from J, the gap between germline ends came to 13 bases. The CDR3 DNA sequence: TGTGCCAGCAGCTCTAACCCAGGTCTCCAAGAGACCCAGTACTTC. It codes for CASSSNPGLQETQYF.

This clone was recorded a few times. The rearrangement joins TRBV7-2 to TRBJ2-5; maybe TRBD1 (6 bases). Trimming removed 5 bases from V and 12 bases from J, with 16 bases in between. The CDR3 spans 12 residues. CDR1 and CDR2 (germline): SGHTA, FQGNSA. CDR3 nucleotides: TGTGCCAGCAGCCGCTCGCTGAGGGGGAAGTACTTC. Translating it yields CASSRSLRGKYF.

This clone has just a few counts. J is TRBJ2-3 and V is TRBV7-9; 10 bases are a match to TRBD2. The V and J ends lost 5 bases and 1 base, in that order; junction bases with no gene match: 3. CDR3 size: 15 residues. The germline gives CDR1 SEHNR, CDR2 FQNEAQ (reference sequence). CDR3 amino acids: CASSTGTSGTDTQYF. The CDR3, as DNA: TGTGCCAGCAGCACCGGGACTAGCGGCACAGATACGCAGTATTTT.

As concerns this clone: Within the sample, other DNA sequences also encode this same CDR3. V usage is TRBV9 and J usage is TRBJ2-7; 7 bases fit TRBD1. Germline CDR1 and CDR2: SGDLS and YYNGEE. This CDR3 has 14 amino acids. With V trimmed by 2 bases and J by 1 base, 3 bases remained unmatched. The CDR3 DNA reads TGTGCCAGCAGCGTGGGGACAGATTCCTACGAGCAGTACTTC. It encodes CASSVGTDSYEQYF.

The chain has TRBV5-1 and TRBJ2-3; 9 bases are a match to TRBD2. The CDR3 extends over 15 amino acids. After removal of 1 base from V and 3 bases from J, the junction contained 3 bases not matched to a gene. Germline V gene data show CDR1 as SGHRS and CDR2 as YFSETQ. The CDR3 bases are TGCGCCAGCAGCTTGACTAGCGGGCCGACAGATACGCAGTATTTT. Residues: CASSLTSGPTDTQYF.

This clone has more than one count but fewer than ten. This rearrangement joins TRBV6-5 to TRBJ1-6; weak D call: TRBD1 (5 bases). Germline V gene sequence: CDR1 MNHEY, CDR2 SVGAGI. The CDR3 spans 14 residues. V was cut by 10 bases and J by 7 bases, with 17 bases left in between. The CDR3 loop reads CATTKGGENSPLHF. CDR3 DNA: TGTGCCACCACTAAGGGAGGGGAGAATTCACCCCTCCACTTT.

This clone was seen only a few times. The chain is built from TRBV7-2 and TRBJ2-1, with D unresolved. There are 14 residues in the CDR3. V was pared by 4 bases and J by 5 bases, with 12 bases between. CDR1 and CDR2 (germline): SGHTA, FQGNSA. The CDR3 reads CASSSWAGDNEQFF. DNA of the CDR3: TGTGCCAGCAGCTCATGGGCCGGAGACAATGAGCAGTTCTTC.

There are a few counts of this clone. The rearrangement uses TRBV19 and TRBJ2-7; D remains unclear. Trimming removed 5 bases at V and 3 bases at J, with 11 bases between. Germline V gene lookup returns CDR1 LNHDA and CDR2 SQIVND (reference sequence). The CDR3 totals 13 residues. CDR3 DNA: TGTGCCAGTAGTGAACAGAATTTCTACGAGCAGTACTTC. Translated, it gives CASSEQNFYEQYF. The variable domain in full, completed from reference TRBV19 and TRBJ2-7, reads DGGITQSPKYLFRKEGQNVTLSCEQNLNHDAMYWYRQDPGQGLRLIYYSQIVNDFQKGDIAEGYSVSREKKESFPLTVTSAQKNPTAFYLCASSEQNFYEQYFGPGTRLTVT.

The gene calls are TRBV5-8 and TRBJ2-7, with D unclear. CDR3 length equals 10 residues. Deletions cut 8 bases from V and 5 bases from J, with 8 bases between. Germline CDR1 SGHTS, CDR2 YDEGEE. The CDR3 reads CASTFHEQYF. The CDR3 region has the DNA TGTGCCAGTACATTCCACGAGCAGTACTTC.

This clone was counted a few times. The rearrangement links TRBV7-2 to TRBJ2-3; 8 bases are shared with TRBD2. This CDR3 region has 16 residues. Germline trimming cut 4 bases from V and 4 bases from J; bases unmatched to any gene: 10. CDR1 and CDR2 from the germline V gene are SGHTA and FQGNSA. This CDR3 reads CASSWVWRTSSDTQYF. The CDR3 nucleotides read TGTGCCAGCAGCTGGGTTTGGCGGACTAGCTCAGATACGCAGTATTTT.

The sample holds a few counts of this clone. The chain recombines TRBV5-1 with TRBJ2-1; D gene uncertain. V was clipped by 0 bases and J by 4 bases, with 8 bases between them. This CDR3 comprises 14 residues. Per germline, CDR1 SGHRS and CDR2 YFSETQ. The chain's CDR3 is CASSLAQRYNEQFF. The CDR3 DNA follows: TGCGCCAGCAGCTTGGCGCAGAGATACAATGAGCAGTTCTTC.

This chain links TRBV5-1 with TRBJ2-2; either TRBD1 or TRBD2 may supply D (5 bases each). The CDR3 runs 16 residues. Looked up from germline, CDR1 is SGHRS and CDR2 is YFSETQ. Trimming stripped 2 bases from V and 5 bases from J, with 16 bases between. The CDR3 DNA reads as TGCGCCAGCAGCTTCCGAGACAGTCGAGGGACCGGGGAGCTGTTTTTT. Its translation: CASSFRDSRGTGELFF.

Only a few counts were recorded for this clone. CDR3 DNA sequence: TGTGCCAGCAGTGCGGCATCGGGACAGCGTAATGAAAAACTGTTTTTT. It codes for CASSAASGQRNEKLFF. This rearrangement joins TRBV28 to TRBJ1-4; 7 nucleotides agree with TRBD1. The V gene's germline CDR1 is MDHEN and CDR2 SYDVKM. J gave up 4 bases and V 5 bases, and 10 bases lay outside the gene matches. CDR3 length equals 16 residues.

This clone was observed a handful of times. This sequence joins TRBV19 and TRBJ2-1; weak D call: TRBD1 (6 bases). Germline CDR1 is LNHDA and CDR2 is SQIVND (reference sequence). The CDR3 has 16 residues. With 1 base removed from V and 4 bases from J, the gap between germline ends came to 14 bases. CDR3 nucleotides: TGTGCCAGTAGTATAGGAAGACAGGCTCTATACAATGAGCAGTTCTTC. Translating gives CASSIGRQALYNEQFF.

Note on this clone: Other nucleotide sequences from this sample produce the same CDR3. V is TRBV18 and J is TRBJ1-4, with D possibly matching TRBD1 (5 bases). Trimming cost V 3 bases and J 3 bases, with 8 bases left between them. Germline V gene lookup returns CDR1 KGHSH and CDR2 LQKENI. This CDR3 spans 14 amino acids. CDR3 bases: TGTGCCAGCTCACCCGGGACGGCTAATGAAAAACTGTTTTTT. It is translated as CASSPGTANEKLFF.

This sequence joins TRBV6-5 and TRBJ1-5; D is perhaps TRBD1 (6 bases). V was shortened by 6 bases and J by 6 bases, with 15 bases between the two germline ends. The CDR3 totals 14 residues. CDR1 is MNHEY, CDR2 SVGAGI, per germline. The CDR3 DNA is TGTGCCAGCAGGGCAACAGGGTTGGCTCAGCCCCAGCATTTT. As protein: CASRATGLAQPQHF.

In this sample, this clone turned up a few times. The V call is TRBV9, the J call TRBJ1-3, with D uncertain. Trimming took off 1 base at V and 0 bases at J, with 8 bases between the two ends. Germline V gives CDR1 SGDLS, CDR2 YYNGEE. This CDR3 contains 15 residues. CDR3 sequence reads: CASSVNGLSGNTIYF. The CDR3 region has the DNA TGTGCCAGCAGCGTAAACGGACTCTCTGGAAACACCATATATTTT.

This clone was detected a few times. The V and J genes are TRBV18 and TRBJ1-1; no definite D call. V dropped 7 bases and J dropped 1 base, with 13 bases sitting between them. The CDR3 is 14 residues long. Germline V gives CDR1 KGHSH, CDR2 LQKENI. For the CDR3, the DNA is TGTGCCAGCTTCACCACGACACCGAACACTGAAGCTTTCTTT. It yields the protein CASFTTTPNTEAFF.

At least ten counts were recorded for this clone. The gene calls are TRBV10-3 and TRBJ1-3, with D unresolved. Trimming stripped 5 bases from V and 0 bases from J, with 8 bases between. The CDR3 consists of 14 residues. The germline gives CDR1 ENHRY, CDR2 SYGVKD. Here the CDR3 reads CAISNDGSGNTIYF. DNA of the CDR3: TGTGCCATCAGTAACGACGGCTCTGGAAACACCATATATTTT.

This clone was counted only a few times. CDR3 sequence (DNA): TGTGCCAGCAGACTGACTAGCGGGGGCGAACAGTTCTTC. This gives the protein CASRLTSGGEQFF. The V call is TRBV2, the J call TRBJ2-1; 12 positions match TRBD2. This CDR3 is built from 13 residues. Per germline, CDR1 SNHLY and CDR2 FYNNEI. J lost 13 bases, V lost 6 bases, and 7 bases had no gene match. The variable domain in full, with the rest retrieved from reference TRBV2 and TRBJ2-1, is EPEVTQTPSHQVTQMGQEVILRCVPISNHLYFYWYRQILGQKVEFLVSFYNNEISEKSEIFDDQFSVERPDGSNFTLKIRSTKLEDSAMYFCASRLTSGGEQFFGPGTRLTVL.

The genes are TRBV29-1 and TRBJ1-1; D gene uncertain. Per the germline V gene, CDR1 is SQVTM and CDR2 is ANQGSEA. The V end was cut by 7 bases, the J end by 5 bases, with 14 bases between. The CDR3 is 12 residues long. CDR3 coding DNA: TGCAGCGCCACGGGGATGGAGACTGAAGCTTTCTTT. Its protein product is CSATGMETEAFF.

This chain connects TRBV29-1 to TRBJ2-7, with D perhaps assigned TRBD1 or TRBD2 (5 bases each). Trimming shortened V by 7 bases and J by 3 bases, and 10 bases separated the two germline ends. The CDR3 covers 11 residues. Germline loops: CDR1 SQVTM, CDR2 ANQGSEA. CDR3 sequence: CSAGLYYEQYF. The CDR3 region has the DNA TGCAGCGCGGGGCTTTACTACGAGCAGTACTTC.

The chain joins TRBV30 to TRBJ2-1; D call uncertain. This CDR3 is built from 11 residues. CDR1 is GTSNPN and CDR2 is SVGIG in the germline V gene (reference sequence). The V and J ends lost 7 bases and 3 bases respectively, with 7 bases between them. CDR3 DNA sequence: TGTGCCTTCAGGAACTACAATGAGCAGTTCTTC. It is translated as CAFRNYNEQFF.

This clone was seen more than once but under ten times. J is TRBJ2-5 and V is TRBV7-2, with TRBD1 matching over 9 bases. The CDR3 runs 15 residues. Germline values: CDR1 SGHTA, CDR2 FQGNSA. J lost 5 bases, V lost 5 bases, and 9 bases had no gene match. CDR3 bases: TGTGCCAGCAGCGCCGGACAGGGGAACTGGGAGACCCAGTACTTC. The encoded protein is CASSAGQGNWETQYF.

This clone was counted a few times. The genes are TRBV12-5 and TRBJ2-7; D may be TRBD2 (6 bases). In germline, CDR1 is LGHNT, CDR2 FRNRAP. The CDR3 is 12 amino acids. V was trimmed by 3 bases and J by 5 bases, leaving 8 bases between them. CDR3 bases: TGTGCTAGTGGTTTAAGGGAGGACGAGCAGTACTTC. Translating it yields CASGLREDEQYF.

This clone was counted a few times. The chain carries TRBV6-5 and TRBJ2-1; D gene ambiguous. Germline-derived CDR1 and CDR2 are MNHEY and SVGAGI. CDR3 size: 14 residues. V was pared by 6 bases and J by 7 bases, with 16 bases between. The CDR3 region is CASSSPRRKNEQFF. CDR3 DNA sequence: TGTGCCAGCAGCTCCCCTCGCAGGAAGAATGAGCAGTTCTTC.